This T cell receptor (beta chain) was sequenced for a study of graft-versus-host responses after intestinal transplantation. As for the study in general: Recipients across the board were started on anti-thymocyte globulin induction, then kept on tacrolimus and steroids for approximately three years. Notes on the study in general: Allograft graft-versus-host to host-versus-graft clonal ratios ran high in patients with graft-donor T cell macrochimerism. HvG clone declines early post-transplant were associated with peak circulating GvH levels. Some GvH clones appeared in ileal mucosa or blood before recipient bone marrow.

With respect to this clone: Its cognate antigen is unknown.

V shed 3 bases and J shed 5 bases, with 10 bases lying between them. The CDR3 extends over 14 amino acids. Germline loops: CDR1 LGHNA, CDR2 YSLEER. Produced via immunoSEQ multiplex PCR; TCRdb's table is partial and in-frame only. The table records 130,000 or so clones, around 90% of them present only once. Sequenced here: unstimulated CD4+ T cells sorted from spleen or lymph node cells, sampled before intestinal transplant. The V and J genes are TRBV4-3 and TRBJ2-2; a possible D gene is TRBD2 (5 bases). This TCR came from a human donor who received an intestinal transplant. The CDR3, as DNA: TGCGCCAGCAGCCATCCCCGGGGAACCGGGGAGCTGTTTTTT. Protein: CASSHPRGTGELFF.